This TCR beta chain was sequenced during a study of cytomegalovirus exposure and HLA in healthy donors. In its sample, this clone was seen once. Its antigen is not known. Primers included in the PCR were 60 Vbeta and 13 Jbeta primers. Assay: immunoSEQ multiplex PCR; the TCRdb copy retains only in-frame clones and omits some. The repertoire holds 300,000 or so clones, with around four fifths as singletons. Germline assignment: CDR1 LNHNV and CDR2 YYDKDF (reference sequence). V gave up 0 bases and J gave up 4 bases, with 10 bases separating them. The CDR3 is made up of 15 amino acids. Broader study findings: Some TCR beta chains (around 180 of them) were listed as cytomegalovirus-associated. CMV serostatus was the sole immune exposure data available.

Specimen: PBMCs. This clonotype was obtained from a woman aged 35 to 49 in good health and CMV-seropositive. This chain joins TRBV15 and TRBJ1-3; D possibly corresponds to TRBD1 (5 bases). The CDR3 DNA follows: TGTGCCACCAGCAGAGATGGGGCAGGGGGAAACACCATATATTTT. Amino acids: CATSRDGAGGNTIYF.